Below, 20 T cell receptor beta chains from the same sample are listed, as sequenced in a study of T-cell memory formation after mild COVID-19. One entry per CDR3 protein results from TCRdb running MiXCR on the 5' RACE reads. The profile shows approximately 570,000 distinct CDR3 sequences, about a sixth of them singletons. Source material: PBMCs or a T cell subset sorted from them (not recorded which). The receptor source for this set is an adult woman who had mild COVID-19 (a few samples of this study predate the infection). Cell type and time point are not known.

The chain combines TRBV4-3 with TRBJ2-3; weak D call: TRBD1 (6 bases). V dropped 1 base and J dropped 4 bases, with 15 bases sitting between them. The CDR3 is made up of 16 amino acids. Germline values: CDR1 LGHNA, CDR2 YSLEER. The CDR3 region has the DNA TGCGCCAGCAGCCAAGGGGGTCAGGGGCGAGCAGATACGCAGTATTTT. Translating it yields CASSQGGQGRADTQYF.

Only a few counts were recorded for this clonotype. The chain has TRBV5-1 and TRBJ2-3; D gene uncertain. Trimming left V 3 bases short and J 5 bases short, with 16 bases between. Germline V gives CDR1 SGHRS, CDR2 YFSETQ. This CDR3 contains 15 residues. CDR3 residues: CASSWSSFSEDTQYF. The DNA for the CDR3 is TGCGCCAGCAGCTGGTCGAGTTTTAGTGAAGATACGCAGTATTTT.

Many counts were recorded for this clonotype. The chain joins TRBV12-3 or TRBV12-4 to TRBJ2-7, with 8 bases that match TRBD1. Trimming at V came to 2 bases and at J to 5 bases, leaving 8 bases not matched to a gene. The CDR3 extends over 15 amino acids. The CDR3 spells CASSLYWTGQDEQYF. CDR3 DNA sequence: TGTGCCAGCAGTTTATACTGGACAGGGCAGGACGAGCAGTACTTC.

The chain recombines TRBV7-3 with TRBJ2-3; D remains unclear. The CDR3 sequence is 13 residues long. V was trimmed by 3 bases and J by 4 bases, leaving 8 bases between them. Germline V gene sequence: CDR1 SGHTA, CDR2 FQGTGA. The CDR3 spells CASSFMAADTQYF. The DNA for the CDR3 is TGTGCCAGCAGCTTCATGGCCGCAGATACGCAGTATTTT.

The chain joins TRBV24-1 to TRBJ2-3, with TRBD1 matching over 8 bases. This CDR3 is built from 16 residues. CDR1 is KGHDR, CDR2 SFDVKD, per germline. V was pared by 3 bases and J by 3 bases, with 7 bases of the junction left unmatched. This CDR3 is CATSDAQGAGTDTQYF. The DNA of the CDR3 is TGTGCCACCAGTGATGCCCAGGGGGCAGGTACAGATACGCAGTATTTT.

The chain carries TRBV7-9 and TRBJ1-5; no clear D. Germline V gene lookup returns CDR1 SEHNR and CDR2 FQNEAQ (reference sequence). This CDR3 is 16 amino acids long. V dropped 3 bases and J dropped 0 bases, with 12 bases sitting between them. The DNA of the CDR3 is TGTGCCAGCAGCTTGCAGGACGGAACTAGCAATCAGCCCCAGCATTTT. Translating gives CASSLQDGTSNQPQHF.

This clonotype was counted a few times. This rearrangement joins TRBV4-3 to TRBJ2-1, with 9 bases matching TRBD1. V shed 4 bases and J 7 bases; nucleotides not matched to a gene: 11. CDR3 length: 16 amino acids. Germline CDR1 LGHNA, CDR2 YSLEER. The CDR3 bases are TGCGCCAGCAGCCTCATAAGGGACAGGGTGGAAAATGAGCAGTTCTTC. As protein: CASSLIRDRVENEQFF.

The V call is TRBV6-1, the J call TRBJ1-2; D possibly corresponds to TRBD1 (5 bases). V was cut by 2 bases and J by 4 bases, with 14 bases left in between. CDR3 length: 15 residues. The germline CDR1 and CDR2 sequences are MNHNS and SASEGT. CDR3 region: CASSERQRGGYGYTF. The DNA for the CDR3 is TGTGCCAGCAGTGAAAGACAGCGTGGAGGCTATGGCTACACCTTC.

This clonotype was seen only a few times. This chain links TRBV4-3 with TRBJ2-6; TRBD1 agrees at 12 bases. The CDR3 consists of 20 residues. After removal of 3 bases from V and 1 base from J, the junction contained 10 bases not matched to a gene. The germline V gene encodes CDR1 LGHNA and CDR2 YSLEER. This chain's CDR3 is CASSQVEGGQGASGANVLTF. DNA of the CDR3: TGCGCCAGCAGCCAGGTGGAAGGGGGACAGGGGGCTTCTGGGGCCAACGTCCTGACTTTC.

The chain employs TRBV11-2 and TRBJ2-1, with 7 bases matching TRBD2. The CDR3 spans 14 residues. V was pared by 3 bases and J by 4 bases, with 3 bases of the junction left unmatched. Per germline, CDR1 SGHAT and CDR2 FQNNGV. For the CDR3, the DNA is TGTGCCAGCAGCTTCCTAGCGGCATACAATGAGCAGTTCTTC. It translates to CASSFLAAYNEQFF.

This chain links TRBV7-8 with TRBJ2-7; unclear D gene. Trimming shortened V by 5 bases and J by 2 bases, and 13 bases separated the two germline ends. CDR1 is SGHVS and CDR2 is FQNEAQ in the germline V gene. The CDR3 loop spans 14 amino acids. The CDR3 region has the DNA TGTGCCAGCAGCCCTACCCGAACAACCTACGAGCAGTACTTC. Its protein is CASSPTRTTYEQYF.

This sequence joins TRBV18 and TRBJ2-7; TRBD2 matches 7 bases. CDR1 and CDR2 from the germline V gene are KGHSH and LQKENI. V was clipped by 3 bases and J by 7 bases; unmatched bases: 6. The CDR3 totals 13 residues. CDR3 protein: CASSPDLGGEQYF. The DNA for the CDR3 is TGTGCCAGCTCACCTGACCTGGGGGGGGAGCAGTACTTC.

This clonotype was seen a few times. The chain is built from TRBV12-3 or TRBV12-4 and TRBJ1-5, with D possibly being TRBD1 (6 bases). V lost 2 bases, J lost 1 base, and 15 bases lay in between. This CDR3 spans 17 amino acids. Here the CDR3 DNA reads TGTGCCAGCAGTTTATTGGGGGGGAGGGGGAGCAATCAGCCCCAGCATTTT. It translates to CASSLLGGRGSNQPQHF.

The V and J genes are TRBV28 and TRBJ2-5; no definite D call. This CDR3 region has 16 residues. CDR1 MDHEN and CDR2 SYDVKM come from the germline V gene. V was shortened by 5 bases and J by 2 bases, with 18 bases between the two germline ends. The CDR3 region is CASSPRTWLQQETQYF. The CDR3 nucleotides are TGTGCCAGCAGTCCCCGGACGTGGCTCCAACAAGAGACCCAGTACTTC.

The chain joins TRBV7-2 to TRBJ2-7; 8 bases fit TRBD1. Germline loops: CDR1 SGHTA, CDR2 FQGNSA. This CDR3 spans 15 amino acids. The V gene end was trimmed by 4 bases and the J gene end by 3 bases; junction bases not matched to a gene: 8. DNA of the CDR3: TGTGCCAGCAGCTCCCAGACAGGGGAGCGCTACGAGCAGTACTTC. The encoded protein is CASSSQTGERYEQYF.

This clonotype was seen once. V gene TRBV24-1 combines with J gene TRBJ2-3; 11 bases map to TRBD2. The CDR3 runs 17 residues. V dropped 2 bases and J dropped 3; count of bases not matched to a gene: 6. CDR1 is KGHDR and CDR2 is SFDVKD in the germline V gene. The DNA of the CDR3 is TGTGCCACCAGTGATTCGATGACTAGCGGGACGACAGATACGCAGTATTTT. It is translated as CATSDSMTSGTTDTQYF.

The gene calls are TRBV19 and TRBJ1-6; 7 bases map to TRBD1. Trimming at V came to 6 bases and at J to 5 bases, leaving 7 bases not matched to a gene. Germline V gene lookup returns CDR1 LNHDA and CDR2 SQIVND (reference sequence). The CDR3 spans 15 residues. The CDR3 nucleotides are TGTGCCAGTAGCCGGGACAGAGATAATAATTCACCCCTCCACTTT. Protein sequence: CASSRDRDNNSPLHF.

This clonotype was seen more than once but under ten times. V and J are TRBV15 and TRBJ1-3; D not certain. V was trimmed by 5 bases and J by 0 bases, leaving 17 bases between them. This CDR3 is built from 17 residues. CDR1 is LNHNV and CDR2 is YYDKDF in the germline V gene (reference sequence). In DNA, the CDR3 is TGTGCCACCAGCCCCCTCATGAGGTACAGCTCTGGAAACACCATATATTTT. This translates into CATSPLMRYSSGNTIYF.

The CDR3 nucleotides are TGTGCCAGCAGCCAACTATTGCCCAGTAGGGCCAACGTCCTGACTTTC. Protein sequence: CASSQLLPSRANVLTF. The rearrangement links TRBV14 to TRBJ2-6, with D hard to call. The V gene's germline CDR1 is SGHDN and CDR2 FVKESK. Deletions cut 2 bases from V and 5 bases from J, with 13 bases between. The CDR3 has 16 residues.

The V and J genes are TRBV10-3 and TRBJ2-7; no clear D. Germline V gene data show CDR1 as ENHRY and CDR2 as SYGVKD. The CDR3 extends over 13 amino acids. Trimming left V 6 bases short and J 0 bases short, with 9 bases between. Written as DNA, the CDR3 is TGTGCCATCAGGGTCGGTGGCTCCTACGAGCAGTACTTC. It is translated as CAIRVGGSYEQYF.